The 32 T cell receptor beta chains given below trace back to one sample, sequenced in a study of T cell repertoires in cytomegalovirus infection. In TCRdb, the reads were re-called with MiXCR into one record per CDR3 protein. The data show around 300,000 distinct CDR3 sequences, with less than 25% seen just once and roughly a fifth held by the top ten. The antigens for these receptors are not known. The sample was cultured PBMCs, taken from culture after CMV antigen stimulation. Source of these receptors: a human donor in good health (CMV status not recorded). Some clones in this sample may be carry-over from other donors' samples.

This clonotype was observed at least ten times. The chain uses TRBV11-2 and TRBJ1-1; unclear D gene. Germline V gene data show CDR1 as SGHAT and CDR2 as FQNNGV. V was trimmed by 6 bases and J by 5 bases, leaving 16 bases between them. The CDR3 extends over 14 amino acids. This CDR3 is CASSQTLLGTEAFF. The DNA for the CDR3 is TGTGCCAGCAGTCAAACCCTCCTGGGGACTGAAGCTTTCTTT.

This clonotype was observed many times. The rearrangement joins TRBV7-2 to TRBJ2-3; 7 nucleotides align to TRBD2. The CDR3 totals 16 residues. V trimming: 0 bases; J trimming: 2 bases; junction bases outside the gene matches: 5. Germline CDR1 reads SGHTA; CDR2 reads FQGNSA. CDR3 in DNA: TGTGCCAGCAGCTTAGCCTGGGCGGGAGTCACAGATACGCAGTATTTT. Translated: CASSLAWAGVTDTQYF.

This clonotype was recorded at least ten times. The chain carries TRBV12-3 or TRBV12-4 and TRBJ2-3; D might be TRBD2 (5 bases). Trimming cost V 3 bases and J 5 bases, with 12 bases left between them. The CDR3 consists of 14 residues. The CDR3 reads CASSLRWEIDTQYF. The CDR3 DNA is TGTGCCAGCAGTTTGAGGTGGGAGATAGATACGCAGTATTTT.

About this clonotype itself: This may come from a read error, since a much larger clone is one base off. The CDR3 DNA reads TGTGCCAGCATTAGGGCCGGGAACACTGAAGCTCTCTTT. This sequence encodes CASIRAGNTEALF. The chain has TRBV12-3 or TRBV12-4 and TRBJ1-1; D is unresolved. The CDR3 is made up of 13 amino acids.

The CDR3 DNA follows: TGTGCCAGCAGCTTAGACGGACAGACATATGGCTACACCTTC. Its protein is CASSLDGQTYGYTF. V is TRBV7-2 and J is TRBJ1-2; D is possibly TRBD1 (6 bases). The V gene lost 1 base and the J gene lost 5 bases, with 11 bases spanning the gap. Germline V gene data show CDR1 as SGHTA and CDR2 as FQGNSA. The CDR3 spans 14 residues. The variable domain in full, completed from reference TRBV7-2 and TRBJ1-2, reads GAGVSQSPSNKVTEKGKDVELRCDPISGHTALYWYRQSLGQGLEFLIYFQGNSAPDKSGLPSDRFSAERTGGSVSTLTIQRTQQEDSAVYLCASSLDGQTYGYTFGSGTRLTVV.

Worth noting for this clonotype: Just one base apart from a much larger clone, this may be a read error. The V call is TRBV27, the J call TRBJ2-2; 7 nucleotides agree with TRBD2. The CDR3 consists of 17 residues. V lost 4 bases, J lost 6 bases, and 14 bases stayed unmatched. In germline, CDR1 is MNHEY, CDR2 SMNVEV (reference sequence). As DNA, the CDR3 is TGTGCCAGCAGTTCCCCGACTAGCAGAGGGGTCCCCGGGGAGCTGTTTTTT. It translates to CASSSPTSRGVPGELFF.

The chain is built from TRBV5-4 and TRBJ2-1, with a possible D match to TRBD2 (6 bases). The CDR3 length is 15 residues. Germline loops: CDR1 SGHNT, CDR2 YYREEE (reference sequence). V was cut by 0 bases and J by 3 bases, with 10 bases left in between. This chain's CDR3 is CASSLVGGGYNEQFF. As DNA, the CDR3 is TGTGCCAGCAGCTTGGTGGGGGGAGGCTACAATGAGCAGTTCTTC.

This clonotype was counted only a few times. The V call is TRBV29-1, the J call TRBJ1-2; D unresolved. Germline CDR1 is SQVTM and CDR2 is ANQGSEA. The CDR3 runs 13 residues. V was trimmed by 2 bases and J by 3 bases, leaving 10 bases between them. The CDR3 protein is CSVESVEDYGYTF. The CDR3 nucleotides read TGCAGCGTTGAATCCGTAGAGGACTATGGCTACACCTTC. Full variable domain (remainder filled in from reference TRBV29-1 and TRBJ1-2): SAVISQKPSRDICQRGTSLTIQCQVDSQVTMMFWYRQQPGQSLTLIATANQGSEATYESGFVIDKFPISRPNLTFSTLTVSNMSPEDSSIYLCSVESVEDYGYTFGSGTRLTVV.

The rearrangement joins TRBV6-1 to TRBJ1-2; D ambiguous. This CDR3 spans 11 amino acids. With 8 bases removed from V and 4 bases from J, the gap between germline ends came to 8 bases. The germline CDR1 and CDR2 sequences are MNHNS and SASEGT. The chain's CDR3 is CASWRAYGYTF. The DNA for the CDR3 is TGTGCCAGCTGGCGGGCCTATGGCTACACCTTC.

This chain uses TRBV9 with TRBJ1-2; TRBD1 might be the D (5 bases). Per the germline V gene, CDR1 is SGDLS and CDR2 is YYNGEE. This CDR3 is 16 amino acids long. The germline V and J ends were trimmed by 4 bases and 5 bases, with 21 bases remaining between them. The CDR3 protein is CASSPGGNRAKYGYTF. The CDR3 DNA sequence: TGTGCCAGCAGCCCCGGGGGGAACAGAGCGAAATATGGCTACACCTTC.

This clonotype was found a few times. The rearrangement links TRBV4-1 to TRBJ2-1; 8 positions agree with TRBD2. The V gene's germline CDR1 is MGHRA and CDR2 YSYEKL. CDR3 size: 16 residues. J was trimmed by 4 bases and V by 2 bases; bases with no gene match: 7. CDR3 nucleotide sequence: TGCGCCAGCAGCCAAAACCAACTAGCGGATTACAATGAGCAGTTCTTC. This codes for CASSQNQLADYNEQFF.

This clonotype has a count of ten or more. The chain employs TRBV24-1 and TRBJ2-1, with 8 bases fitting TRBD2. The CDR3 consists of 18 residues. Germline CDR1 and CDR2: KGHDR and SFDVKD. J gave up 4 bases and V 4 bases, and 14 bases lay outside the gene matches. CDR3 in amino acids: CATSDPGSPSGRYNEQFF. For the CDR3, the DNA is TGTGCCACCAGTGACCCCGGCTCCCCGAGCGGGAGATACAATGAGCAGTTCTTC.

This clonotype is a singleton in its sample. The V gene is TRBV7-6, the J gene TRBJ1-4, with D possibly being TRBD1 (6 bases). With 4 bases removed from V and 8 bases from J, the gap between germline ends came to 20 bases. There are 16 residues in the CDR3. The germline CDR1 and CDR2 sequences are SGHVS and FNYEAQ. For the CDR3, the DNA is TGTGCCAGCAGCTCCCTACTCGGGGGGCTCGGCGAAAAACTGTTTTTT. This encodes CASSSLLGGLGEKLFF.

V gene TRBV9 combines with J gene TRBJ2-5; 8 bases are shared with TRBD2. This CDR3 contains 16 residues. The germline CDR1 and CDR2 sequences are SGDLS and YYNGEE. V lost 1 base, J lost 4 bases, and 9 bases stayed unmatched. The CDR3 coding sequence is TGTGCCAGCAGCGTAAGCGGGAGAGGGTTTCTAGAGACCCAGTACTTC. Its protein is CASSVSGRGFLETQYF.

The sample holds many counts of this clonotype. V usage is TRBV7-9 and J usage is TRBJ2-7, with D perhaps TRBD2 (6 bases). Germline V gene lookup returns CDR1 SEHNR and CDR2 FQNEAQ (reference sequence). This CDR3 contains 12 residues. V gave up 11 bases and J gave up 6 bases, with 17 bases separating them. The CDR3 loop is CAGGTAPGEQYF. For the CDR3, the DNA is TGTGCCGGAGGGACCGCACCGGGCGAGCAGTACTTC.

This clonotype occurred a few times. This sequence joins TRBV19 and TRBJ2-4; weak D call: TRBD2 (5 bases). V was shortened by 9 bases and J by 0 bases, with 15 bases between the two germline ends. This CDR3 has 15 residues. Germline loops: CDR1 LNHDA, CDR2 SQIVND (reference sequence). The CDR3: CASRGQVLAKNIQYF. The CDR3 region has the DNA TGTGCCAGCCGCGGGCAGGTCCTAGCCAAAAACATTCAGTACTTC.

V and J are TRBV7-4 and TRBJ2-5; D unresolved. Trimming stripped 8 bases from V and 3 bases from J, with 13 bases between. This CDR3 contains 13 residues. Germline V gene lookup returns CDR1 SGHVT and CDR2 SQSDAQ. The CDR3 bases are TGTGCCAGCCGGGCGCTGGAGAAAGAGACCCAGTACTTC. Translation gives CASRALEKETQYF.

The CDR3 bases are TGCGCCAGCAGCCATGAAGCGGGAGTAGGAGATACGCAGTATTTT. Translating gives CASSHEAGVGDTQYF. J is TRBJ2-3 and V is TRBV4-3; 8 positions match TRBD2. CDR1 and CDR2 from the germline V gene are LGHNA and YSLEER. The CDR3 loop spans 15 amino acids. The ends lost 3 bases at V and 5 bases at J; junction bases unmatched: 7.

This clonotype was counted ten times or more. The chain employs TRBV7-8 and TRBJ1-5, with 10 bases fitting TRBD1. The CDR3 consists of 15 residues. The V segment lost 1 base and the J segment 7 bases; nucleotides outside the gene matches: 4. Germline V gene sequence: CDR1 SGHVS, CDR2 FQNEAQ. In DNA form, the CDR3 reads TGTGCCAGCAGCTTAGGGACAGGGGGTGGGCAGCCCCAGCATTTT. Its translation: CASSLGTGGGQPQHF. The whole variable domain, filled in from reference TRBV7-8 and TRBJ1-5, reads GAGVSQSPRYKVAKRGQDVALRCDPISGHVSLFWYQQALGQGPEFLTYFQNEAQLDKSGLPSDRFFAERPEGSVSTLKIQRTQQEDSAVYLCASSLGTGGGQPQHFGDGTRLSIL.

The chain recombines TRBV5-6 with TRBJ2-2; 7 positions match TRBD1. Germline CDR1 SGHDT, CDR2 YYEEEE. The V segment lost 4 bases and the J segment 1 base; nucleotides outside the gene matches: 7. This CDR3 is 16 amino acids long. The CDR3 reads CASSTATGLNTGELFF. The DNA for the CDR3 is TGTGCCAGCAGCACCGCGACAGGGTTGAACACCGGGGAGCTGTTTTTT.

The chain uses TRBV4-1 and TRBJ1-5; no reliable D call. Germline CDR1 reads MGHRA; CDR2 reads YSYEKL. V lost 0 bases to trimming and J lost 2 bases, with 11 bases between them. CDR3 length: 16 amino acids. The CDR3 DNA sequence: TGCGCCAGCAGCCAAGAAGTGGACTTTCGCAATCAGCCCCAGCATTTT. This codes for CASSQEVDFRNQPQHF.

Ten or more counts support this clonotype. The J gene is TRBJ2-3, the V gene TRBV7-9, with 12 bases that match TRBD2. The CDR3 spans 15 residues. V was clipped by 5 bases and J by 8 bases; unmatched bases: 8. CDR1 is SEHNR and CDR2 is FQNEAQ in the germline V gene (reference sequence). CDR3 sequence reads: CASSLVTSGSTTQYF. In DNA, the CDR3 is TGTGCCAGCAGCCTCGTGACTAGCGGGAGTACTACGCAGTATTTT.

This clonotype was counted only a few times. The J gene is TRBJ2-5, the V gene TRBV20-1; the D call may be TRBD1 or TRBD2 (5 bases each). There are 15 residues in the CDR3. Germline loops: CDR1 DFQATT, CDR2 SNEGSKA (reference sequence). Trimming stripped 5 bases from V and 2 bases from J, with 18 bases between. This CDR3 reads CSAPPPGTAQETQYF. CDR3 nucleotides: TGCAGTGCTCCTCCCCCCGGGACGGCACAAGAGACCCAGTACTTC.

The chain is built from TRBV7-9 and TRBJ2-7; D is undetermined. V gave up 5 bases and J gave up 0 bases, with 8 bases separating them. Germline CDR1 is SEHNR and CDR2 is FQNEAQ (reference sequence). The CDR3 consists of 13 residues. The DNA of the CDR3 is TGTGCCAGCAGCCCAGTAAACTCCTACGAGCAGTACGTC. Translating gives CASSPVNSYEQYV.

The rearrangement links TRBV7-2 to TRBJ2-1; 12 bases are a match to TRBD2. The germline CDR1 and CDR2 sequences are SGHTA and FQGNSA. V lost 7 bases, J lost 6 bases, and 1 base stayed unmatched. The CDR3 spans 13 residues. The CDR3 DNA follows: TGTGCCAGCAAACTAGCGGGGGGCAATGAGCAGTTCTTC. It yields the protein CASKLAGGNEQFF.

This chain joins TRBV19 and TRBJ2-1; 7 bases fit TRBD1. Losses at the gene ends were 5 bases for V and 4 bases for J; bases not matched to a gene: 8. The CDR3 extends over 15 amino acids. CDR1 and CDR2 (germline): LNHDA, SQIVND (reference sequence). The CDR3 DNA reads TGTGCCAGTAGTCTCTCTAGGGGGCCGTACAATGAGCAGTTCTTC. Its translation: CASSLSRGPYNEQFF. The full variable domain, completed using reference TRBV19 and TRBJ2-1, is DGGITQSPKYLFRKEGQNVTLSCEQNLNHDAMYWYRQDPGQGLRLIYYSQIVNDFQKGDIAEGYSVSREKKESFPLTVTSAQKNPTAFYLCASSLSRGPYNEQFFGPGTRLTVL.

In its sample, this clonotype was seen a few times. The chain recombines TRBV7-6 with TRBJ2-7; D not certain. Trimming cost V 6 bases and J 2 bases, with 11 bases left between them. The germline CDR1 and CDR2 sequences are SGHVS and FNYEAQ. This CDR3 has 13 amino acids. This CDR3 reads CASSPRVTYEQYF. CDR3 DNA sequence: TGTGCCAGCAGTCCTCGGGTTACCTACGAGCAGTACTTC.

This chain links TRBV29-1 with TRBJ2-5; the D call may be TRBD1 or TRBD2 (6 bases each). The germline gives CDR1 SQVTM, CDR2 ANQGSEA. V was shortened by 0 bases and J by 5 bases, with 16 bases between the two germline ends. The CDR3 consists of 15 residues. CDR3 protein: CSVEDIGGSRETQYF. The CDR3 coding sequence is TGCAGCGTTGAAGACATCGGGGGCTCGCGTGAGACCCAGTACTTC.

There are many counts of this clonotype. The chain is built from TRBV7-6 and TRBJ2-3; D is perhaps TRBD2 (6 bases). Germline V CDR1 and CDR2: SGHVS, FNYEAQ. The CDR3 has 15 amino acids. The V and J ends lost 8 bases and 4 bases respectively, with 19 bases between them. This chain's CDR3 is CASSLGLAKADTQYF. The CDR3, as DNA: TGTGCCAGCTCCCTGGGGCTAGCGAAGGCAGATACGCAGTATTTT.

This clonotype was seen a handful of times. CDR3 in DNA: TGCGCCAGCAGCCCCGACTTGACTAGCGCCTTCAACTCTGGGGCCAACGTCCTGACTTTC. Translated: CASSPDLTSAFNSGANVLTF. V usage is TRBV5-1 and J usage is TRBJ2-6; 8 bases align to TRBD2. In germline, CDR1 is SGHRS, CDR2 YFSETQ. CDR3 length: 20 residues. Germline trimming cut 4 bases from V and 0 bases from J; bases unmatched to any gene: 15.

This clonotype was observed a handful of times. The rearrangement links TRBV5-1 to TRBJ1-5, with 7 bases identical to TRBD1. This CDR3 contains 15 residues. The trim removed 4 bases at V and 0 bases at J, leaving 4 bases unmatched. CDR1 SGHRS and CDR2 YFSETQ come from the germline V gene. The CDR3 DNA reads as TGCGCCAGCAGCACCGGACAGGATAGCAATCAGCCCCAGCATTTT. This encodes CASSTGQDSNQPQHF.

In this sample, this clonotype turned up many times. The CDR3 bases are TGTGCCAGCAGCTTAGCGGGGGCGAGGTTTGAAGCTTTCTTT. Translated: CASSLAGARFEAFF. The chain joins TRBV7-2 to TRBJ1-1, with D tentatively TRBD1 (6 bases). The CDR3 contains 14 residues. Trimming pared 0 bases from V and 7 bases from J, leaving 12 bases between. Looked up from germline, CDR1 is SGHTA and CDR2 is FQGNSA. Full variable domain (remainder filled in from reference TRBV7-2 and TRBJ1-1): GAGVSQSPSNKVTEKGKDVELRCDPISGHTALYWYRQSLGQGLEFLIYFQGNSAPDKSGLPSDRFSAERTGGSVSTLTIQRTQQEDSAVYLCASSLAGARFEAFFGQGTRLTVV.